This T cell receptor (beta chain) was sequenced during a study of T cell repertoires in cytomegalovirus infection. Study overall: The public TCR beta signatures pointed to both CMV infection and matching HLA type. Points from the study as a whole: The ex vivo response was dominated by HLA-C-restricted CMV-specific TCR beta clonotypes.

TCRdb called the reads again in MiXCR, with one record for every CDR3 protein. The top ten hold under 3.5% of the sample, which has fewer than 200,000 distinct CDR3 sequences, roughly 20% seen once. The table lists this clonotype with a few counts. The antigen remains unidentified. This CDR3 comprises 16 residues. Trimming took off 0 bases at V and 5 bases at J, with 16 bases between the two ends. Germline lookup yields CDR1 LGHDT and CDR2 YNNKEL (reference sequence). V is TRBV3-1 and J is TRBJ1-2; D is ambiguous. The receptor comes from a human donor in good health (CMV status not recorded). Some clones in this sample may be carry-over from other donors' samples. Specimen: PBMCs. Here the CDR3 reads CASSQDPGVQMYGYTF. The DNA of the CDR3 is TGTGCCAGCAGCCAAGATCCTGGGGTCCAGATGTATGGCTACACCTTC.